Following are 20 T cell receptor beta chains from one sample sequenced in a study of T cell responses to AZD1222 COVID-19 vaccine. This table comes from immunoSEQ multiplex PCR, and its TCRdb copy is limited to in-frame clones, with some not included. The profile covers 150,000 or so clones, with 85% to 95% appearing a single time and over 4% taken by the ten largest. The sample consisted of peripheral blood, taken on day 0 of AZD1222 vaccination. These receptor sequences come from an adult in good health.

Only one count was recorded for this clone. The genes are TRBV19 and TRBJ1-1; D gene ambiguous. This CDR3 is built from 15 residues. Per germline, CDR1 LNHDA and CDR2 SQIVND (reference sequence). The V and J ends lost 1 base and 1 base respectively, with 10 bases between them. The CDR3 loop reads CASSIGAPGNTEAFF. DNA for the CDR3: TGTGCCAGTAGTATAGGAGCCCCCGGGAACACTGAAGCTTTCTTT.

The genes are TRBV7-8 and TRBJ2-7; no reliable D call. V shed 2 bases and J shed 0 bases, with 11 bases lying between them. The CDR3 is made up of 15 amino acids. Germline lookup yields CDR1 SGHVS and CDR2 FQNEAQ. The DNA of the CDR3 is TGTGCCAGCAGCTTAAGGGCGAGAAACTCCTACGAGCAGTACTTC. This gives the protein CASSLRARNSYEQYF.

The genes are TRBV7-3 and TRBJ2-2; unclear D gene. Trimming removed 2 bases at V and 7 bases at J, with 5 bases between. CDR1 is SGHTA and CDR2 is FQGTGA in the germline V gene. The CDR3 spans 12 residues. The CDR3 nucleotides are TGTGCCAGCAGCTTAGACGACGGGGAGCTGTTTTTT. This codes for CASSLDDGELFF.

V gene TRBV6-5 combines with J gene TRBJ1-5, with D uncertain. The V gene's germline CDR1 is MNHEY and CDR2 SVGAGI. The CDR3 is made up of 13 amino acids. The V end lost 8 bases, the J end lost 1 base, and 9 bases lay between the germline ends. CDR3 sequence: CASGRESNQPQHF. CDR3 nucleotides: TGTGCCAGCGGGCGAGAGAGCAATCAGCCCCAGCATTTT.

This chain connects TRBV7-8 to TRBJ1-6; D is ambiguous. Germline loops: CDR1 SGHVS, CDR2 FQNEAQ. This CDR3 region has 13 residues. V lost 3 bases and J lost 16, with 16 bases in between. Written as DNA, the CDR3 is TGTGCCAGCAGCTTCCGAAGCGGAGTGGGTCTCCACTTT. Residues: CASSFRSGVGLHF. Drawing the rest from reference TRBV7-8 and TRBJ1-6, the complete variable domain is GAGVSQSPRYKVAKRGQDVALRCDPISGHVSLFWYQQALGQGPEFLTYFQNEAQLDKSGLPSDRFFAERPEGSVSTLKIQRTQQEDSAVYLCASSFRSGVGLHFGNGTRLTVT.

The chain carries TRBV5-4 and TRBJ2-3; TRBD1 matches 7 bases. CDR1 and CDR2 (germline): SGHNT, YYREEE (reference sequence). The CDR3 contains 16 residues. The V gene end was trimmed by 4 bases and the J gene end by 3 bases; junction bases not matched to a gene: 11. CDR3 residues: CASSNRDREDTDTQYF. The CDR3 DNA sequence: TGTGCCAGCAGCAACCGGGACAGAGAGGATACAGATACGCAGTATTTT.

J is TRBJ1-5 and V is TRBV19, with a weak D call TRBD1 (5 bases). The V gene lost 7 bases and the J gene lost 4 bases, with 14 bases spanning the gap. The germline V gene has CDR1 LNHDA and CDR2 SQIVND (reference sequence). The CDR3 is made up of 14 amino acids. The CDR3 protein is CASTVGRGNQPQHF. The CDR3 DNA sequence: TGTGCCAGTACGGTGGGGCGCGGGAATCAGCCCCAGCATTTT.

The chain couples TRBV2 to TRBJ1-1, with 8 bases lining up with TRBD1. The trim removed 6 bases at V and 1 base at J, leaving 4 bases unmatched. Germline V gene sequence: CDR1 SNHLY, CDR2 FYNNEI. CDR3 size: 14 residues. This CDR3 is CASRAGTGNTEAFF. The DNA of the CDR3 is TGTGCCAGCAGGGCCGGGACAGGGAACACTGAAGCTTTCTTT.

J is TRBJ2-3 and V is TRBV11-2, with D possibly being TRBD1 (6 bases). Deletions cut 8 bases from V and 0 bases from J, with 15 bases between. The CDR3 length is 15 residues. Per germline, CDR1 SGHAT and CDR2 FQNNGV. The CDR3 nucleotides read TGTGCCAGCCGCCTAAACAGGGCAAGCACAGATACGCAGTATTTT. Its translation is CASRLNRASTDTQYF.

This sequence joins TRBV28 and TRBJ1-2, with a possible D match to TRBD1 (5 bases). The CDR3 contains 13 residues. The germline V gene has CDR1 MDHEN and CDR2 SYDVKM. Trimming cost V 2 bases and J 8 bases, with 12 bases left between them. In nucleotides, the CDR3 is TGTGCCAGCAGTTTACAGCGAAGGGACGGCTACACCTTC. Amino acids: CASSLQRRDGYTF.

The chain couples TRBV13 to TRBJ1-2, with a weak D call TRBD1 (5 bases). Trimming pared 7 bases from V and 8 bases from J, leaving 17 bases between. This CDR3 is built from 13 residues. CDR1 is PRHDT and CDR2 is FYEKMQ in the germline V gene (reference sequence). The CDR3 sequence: CASNLGASGGYTF. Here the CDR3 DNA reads TGTGCCAGCAACCTAGGGGCCTCGGGAGGCTACACCTTC. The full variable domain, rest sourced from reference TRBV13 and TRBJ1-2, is AAGVIQSPRHLIKEKRETATLKCYPIPRHDTVYWYQQGPGQDPQFLISFYEKMQSDKGSIPDRFSAQQFSDYHSELNMSSLELGDSALYFCASNLGASGGYTFGSGTRLTVV.

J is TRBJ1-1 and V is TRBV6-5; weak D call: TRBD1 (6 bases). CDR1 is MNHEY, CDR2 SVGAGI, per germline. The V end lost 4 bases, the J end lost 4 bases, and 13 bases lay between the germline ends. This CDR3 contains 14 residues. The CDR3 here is CASSSQGPATEAFF. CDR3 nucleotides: TGTGCCAGCAGTTCTCAGGGGCCGGCCACTGAAGCTTTCTTT.

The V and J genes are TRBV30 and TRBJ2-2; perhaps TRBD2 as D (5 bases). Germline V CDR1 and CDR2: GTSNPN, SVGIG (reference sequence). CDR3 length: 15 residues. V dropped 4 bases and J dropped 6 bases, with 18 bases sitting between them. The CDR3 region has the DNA TGTGCCTGGACGGGCGGGTCTACGGGCGCCGGGGAGCTGTTTTTT. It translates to CAWTGGSTGAGELFF.

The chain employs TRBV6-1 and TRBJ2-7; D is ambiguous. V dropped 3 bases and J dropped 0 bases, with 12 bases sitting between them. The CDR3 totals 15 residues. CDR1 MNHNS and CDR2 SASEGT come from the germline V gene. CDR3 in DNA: TGTGCCAGCAGTGACGGGCCGTCGCACTCCTACGAGCAGTACTTC. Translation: CASSDGPSHSYEQYF.

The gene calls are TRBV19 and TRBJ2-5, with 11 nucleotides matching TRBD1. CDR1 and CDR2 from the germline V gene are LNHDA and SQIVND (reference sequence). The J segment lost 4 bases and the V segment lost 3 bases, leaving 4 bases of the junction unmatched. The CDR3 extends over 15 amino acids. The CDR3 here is CASSIWTGGRETQYF. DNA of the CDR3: TGTGCCAGTAGTATTTGGACAGGGGGCAGAGAGACCCAGTACTTC.

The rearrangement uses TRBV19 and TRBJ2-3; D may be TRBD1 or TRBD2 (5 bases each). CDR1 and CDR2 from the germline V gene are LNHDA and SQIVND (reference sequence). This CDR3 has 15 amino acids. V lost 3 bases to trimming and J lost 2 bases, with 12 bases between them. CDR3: CASSMGGTDTDTQYF. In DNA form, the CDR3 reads TGTGCCAGTAGTATGGGTGGGACCGACACAGATACGCAGTATTTT.

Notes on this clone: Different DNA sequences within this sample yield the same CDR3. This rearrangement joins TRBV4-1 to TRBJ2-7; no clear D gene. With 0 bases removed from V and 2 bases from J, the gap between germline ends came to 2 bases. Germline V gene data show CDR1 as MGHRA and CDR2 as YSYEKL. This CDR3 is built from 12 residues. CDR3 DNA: TGCGCCAGCAGCCAAGACGCCTACGAGCAGTACTTC. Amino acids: CASSQDAYEQYF.

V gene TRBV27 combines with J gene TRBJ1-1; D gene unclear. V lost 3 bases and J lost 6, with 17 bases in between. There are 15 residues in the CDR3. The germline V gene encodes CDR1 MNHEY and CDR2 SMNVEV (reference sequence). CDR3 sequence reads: CASSFSGGGVSEAFF. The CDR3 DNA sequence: TGTGCCAGCAGTTTCTCCGGAGGAGGCGTCTCTGAAGCTTTCTTT.

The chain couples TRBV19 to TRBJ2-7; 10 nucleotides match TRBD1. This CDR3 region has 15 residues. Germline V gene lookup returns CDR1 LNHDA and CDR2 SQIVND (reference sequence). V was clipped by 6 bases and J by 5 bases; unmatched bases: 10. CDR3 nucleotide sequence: TGTGCCAGTAGGAGGGACAGGGGACATTCCGACGAGCAGTACTTC. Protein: CASRRDRGHSDEQYF.

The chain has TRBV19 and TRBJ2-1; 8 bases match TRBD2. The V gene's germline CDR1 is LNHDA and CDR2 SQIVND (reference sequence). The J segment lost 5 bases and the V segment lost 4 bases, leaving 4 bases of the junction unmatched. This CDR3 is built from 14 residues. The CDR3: CASSTSGSHNEQFF. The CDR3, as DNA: TGTGCCAGTAGTACTAGCGGGTCGCACAATGAGCAGTTCTTC.